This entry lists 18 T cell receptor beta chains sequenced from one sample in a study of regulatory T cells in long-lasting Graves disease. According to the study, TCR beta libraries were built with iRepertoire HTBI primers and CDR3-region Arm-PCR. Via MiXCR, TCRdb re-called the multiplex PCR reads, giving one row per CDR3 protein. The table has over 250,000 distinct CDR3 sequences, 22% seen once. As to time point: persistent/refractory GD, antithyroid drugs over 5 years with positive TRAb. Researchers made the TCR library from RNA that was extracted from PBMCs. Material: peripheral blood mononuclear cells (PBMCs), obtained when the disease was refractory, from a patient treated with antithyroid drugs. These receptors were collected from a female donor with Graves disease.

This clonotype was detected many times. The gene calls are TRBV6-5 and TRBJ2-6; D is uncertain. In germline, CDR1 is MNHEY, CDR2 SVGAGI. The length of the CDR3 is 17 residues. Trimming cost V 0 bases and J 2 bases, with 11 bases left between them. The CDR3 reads CASSYSPNGAGANVLTF. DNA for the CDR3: TGTGCCAGCAGTTACTCCCCGAATGGGGCTGGGGCCAACGTCCTGACTTTC.

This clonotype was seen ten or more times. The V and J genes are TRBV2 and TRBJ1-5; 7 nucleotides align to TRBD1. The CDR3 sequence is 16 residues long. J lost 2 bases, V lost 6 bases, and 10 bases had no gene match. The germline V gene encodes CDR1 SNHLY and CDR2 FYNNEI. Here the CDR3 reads CASSGLGGFGNQPQHF. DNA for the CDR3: TGTGCCAGCAGCGGGTTAGGGGGCTTCGGCAATCAGCCCCAGCATTTT.

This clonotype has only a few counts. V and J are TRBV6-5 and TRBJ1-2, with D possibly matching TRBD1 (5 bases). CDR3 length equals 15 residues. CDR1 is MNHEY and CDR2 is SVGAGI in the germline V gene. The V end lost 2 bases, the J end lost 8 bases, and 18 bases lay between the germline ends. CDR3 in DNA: TGTGCCAGCAGTTACGGTGGTTACGGGACGGGAGGCTACACCTTC. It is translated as CASSYGGYGTGGYTF.

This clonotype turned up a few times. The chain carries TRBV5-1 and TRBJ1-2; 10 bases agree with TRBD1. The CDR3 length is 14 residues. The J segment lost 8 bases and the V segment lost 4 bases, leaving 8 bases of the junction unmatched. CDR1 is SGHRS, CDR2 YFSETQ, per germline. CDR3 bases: TGCGCCAGCAGCCAAGACAGGGGGCGACAAGGCTACACCTTC. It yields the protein CASSQDRGRQGYTF.

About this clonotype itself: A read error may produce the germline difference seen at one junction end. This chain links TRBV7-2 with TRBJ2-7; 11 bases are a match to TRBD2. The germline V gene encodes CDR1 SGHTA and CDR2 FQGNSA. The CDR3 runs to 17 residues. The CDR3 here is CPSSLATSGNPTYEQYF. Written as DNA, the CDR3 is TGTCCCAGCAGCTTAGCGACTAGCGGGAACCCAACCTACGAGCAGTACTTC.

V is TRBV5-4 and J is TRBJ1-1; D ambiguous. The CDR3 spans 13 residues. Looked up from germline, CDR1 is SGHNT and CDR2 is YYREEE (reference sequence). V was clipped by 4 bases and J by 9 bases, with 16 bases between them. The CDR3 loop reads CASSPTSGVKAFF. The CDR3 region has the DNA TGTGCCAGCAGCCCAACCTCGGGAGTTAAAGCTTTCTTT.

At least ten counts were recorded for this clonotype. CDR3 protein: CASSLWAGRETQYF. CDR3 sequence (DNA): TGTGCCAGCAGTTTATGGGCAGGGAGAGAGACCCAGTACTTC. The chain carries TRBV12-3 or TRBV12-4 and TRBJ2-5, with D perhaps matching TRBD1 or TRBD2 (5 bases each). V gave up 2 bases and J gave up 4 bases, with 11 bases separating them. The CDR3 extends over 14 amino acids.

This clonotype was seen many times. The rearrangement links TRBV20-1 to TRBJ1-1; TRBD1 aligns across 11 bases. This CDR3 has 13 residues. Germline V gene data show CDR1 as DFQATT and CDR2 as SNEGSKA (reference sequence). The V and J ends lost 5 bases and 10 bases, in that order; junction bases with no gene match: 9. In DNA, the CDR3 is TGCAGTGCTCGACCGGACAGGGGGCGAGGAGCTTTCTTT. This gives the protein CSARPDRGRGAFF.

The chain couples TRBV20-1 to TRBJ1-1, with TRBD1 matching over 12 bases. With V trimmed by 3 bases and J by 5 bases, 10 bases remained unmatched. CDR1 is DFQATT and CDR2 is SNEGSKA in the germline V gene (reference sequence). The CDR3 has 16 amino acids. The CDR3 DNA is TGCAGTGCTAGGGGGGGGACAGGGGGCCGATTTACTGAAGCTTTCTTT. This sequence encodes CSARGGTGGRFTEAFF.

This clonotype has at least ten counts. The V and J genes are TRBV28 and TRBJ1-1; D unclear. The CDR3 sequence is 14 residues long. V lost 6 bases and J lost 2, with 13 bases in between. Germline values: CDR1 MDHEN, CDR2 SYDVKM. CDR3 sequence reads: CASSRGQSNTEAFF. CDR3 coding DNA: TGTGCCAGCAGCCGCGGGCAGTCAAACACTGAAGCTTTCTTT.

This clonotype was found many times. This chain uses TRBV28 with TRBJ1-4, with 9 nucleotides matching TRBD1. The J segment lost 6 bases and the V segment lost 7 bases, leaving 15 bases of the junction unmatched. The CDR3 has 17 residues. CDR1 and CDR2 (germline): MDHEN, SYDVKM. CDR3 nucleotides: TGTGCCAGCAAGGAAGAGAAAACAGGGGGCCCCGATGAAAAACTGTTTTTT. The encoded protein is CASKEEKTGGPDEKLFF.

The chain's CDR3 is CASSIRRNMNTEAFF. CDR3 DNA: TGTGCCAGTAGTATACGTCGGAACATGAACACTGAAGCTTTCTTT. The chain carries TRBV19 and TRBJ1-1; D is unresolved. The germline CDR1 and CDR2 sequences are LNHDA and SQIVND (reference sequence). The CDR3 contains 15 residues. Between the trimmed V and J ends, which lost 2 bases and 0 bases, there was a span of 10 bases.

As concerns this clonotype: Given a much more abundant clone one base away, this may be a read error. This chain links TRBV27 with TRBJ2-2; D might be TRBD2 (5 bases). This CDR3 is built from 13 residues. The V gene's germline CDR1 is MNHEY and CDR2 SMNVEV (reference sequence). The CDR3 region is CASSHSNTGELLF. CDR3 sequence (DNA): TGTGCCAGCAGCCACTCGAACACCGGGGAGCTGCTTTTT.

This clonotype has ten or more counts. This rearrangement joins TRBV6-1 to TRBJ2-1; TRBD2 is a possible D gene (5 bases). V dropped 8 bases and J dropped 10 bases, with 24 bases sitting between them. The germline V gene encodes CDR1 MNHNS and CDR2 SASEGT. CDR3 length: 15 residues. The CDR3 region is CASAQTQLVSREQFF. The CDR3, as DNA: TGTGCCAGCGCCCAAACTCAACTAGTCAGTCGGGAGCAGTTCTTC.

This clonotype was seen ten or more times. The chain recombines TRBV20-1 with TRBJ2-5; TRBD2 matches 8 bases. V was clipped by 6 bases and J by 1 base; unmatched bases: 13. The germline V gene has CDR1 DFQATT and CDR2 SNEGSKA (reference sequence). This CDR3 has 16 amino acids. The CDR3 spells CSAPGGGRAAQETQYF. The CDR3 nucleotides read TGCAGTGCCCCGGGGGGGGGGCGGGCGGCCCAAGAGACCCAGTACTTC.

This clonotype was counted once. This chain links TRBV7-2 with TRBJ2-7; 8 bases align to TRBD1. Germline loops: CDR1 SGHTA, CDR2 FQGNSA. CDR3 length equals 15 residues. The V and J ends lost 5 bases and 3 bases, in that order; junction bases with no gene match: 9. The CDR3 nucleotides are TGTGCCAGCAGCCCCGTACGGACAGGGATCTACGAGCAGTACTTC. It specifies CASSPVRTGIYEQYF.

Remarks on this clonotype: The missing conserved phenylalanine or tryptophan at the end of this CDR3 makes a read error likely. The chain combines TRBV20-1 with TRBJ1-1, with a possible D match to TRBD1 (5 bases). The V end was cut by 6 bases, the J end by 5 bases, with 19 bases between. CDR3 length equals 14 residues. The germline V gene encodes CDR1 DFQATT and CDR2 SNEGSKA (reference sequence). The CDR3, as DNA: TGCAGTGCGCTACCCACATCCTGGGGGACTGAAGCTTTCCTT. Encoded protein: CSALPTSWGTEAFL.

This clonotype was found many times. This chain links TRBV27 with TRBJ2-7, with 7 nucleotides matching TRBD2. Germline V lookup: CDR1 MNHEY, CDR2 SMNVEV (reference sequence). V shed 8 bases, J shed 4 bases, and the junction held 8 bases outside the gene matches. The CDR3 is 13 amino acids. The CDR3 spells CASSAGPNYEQYF. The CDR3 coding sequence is TGTGCCAGCTCAGCGGGGCCGAATTACGAGCAGTACTTC.